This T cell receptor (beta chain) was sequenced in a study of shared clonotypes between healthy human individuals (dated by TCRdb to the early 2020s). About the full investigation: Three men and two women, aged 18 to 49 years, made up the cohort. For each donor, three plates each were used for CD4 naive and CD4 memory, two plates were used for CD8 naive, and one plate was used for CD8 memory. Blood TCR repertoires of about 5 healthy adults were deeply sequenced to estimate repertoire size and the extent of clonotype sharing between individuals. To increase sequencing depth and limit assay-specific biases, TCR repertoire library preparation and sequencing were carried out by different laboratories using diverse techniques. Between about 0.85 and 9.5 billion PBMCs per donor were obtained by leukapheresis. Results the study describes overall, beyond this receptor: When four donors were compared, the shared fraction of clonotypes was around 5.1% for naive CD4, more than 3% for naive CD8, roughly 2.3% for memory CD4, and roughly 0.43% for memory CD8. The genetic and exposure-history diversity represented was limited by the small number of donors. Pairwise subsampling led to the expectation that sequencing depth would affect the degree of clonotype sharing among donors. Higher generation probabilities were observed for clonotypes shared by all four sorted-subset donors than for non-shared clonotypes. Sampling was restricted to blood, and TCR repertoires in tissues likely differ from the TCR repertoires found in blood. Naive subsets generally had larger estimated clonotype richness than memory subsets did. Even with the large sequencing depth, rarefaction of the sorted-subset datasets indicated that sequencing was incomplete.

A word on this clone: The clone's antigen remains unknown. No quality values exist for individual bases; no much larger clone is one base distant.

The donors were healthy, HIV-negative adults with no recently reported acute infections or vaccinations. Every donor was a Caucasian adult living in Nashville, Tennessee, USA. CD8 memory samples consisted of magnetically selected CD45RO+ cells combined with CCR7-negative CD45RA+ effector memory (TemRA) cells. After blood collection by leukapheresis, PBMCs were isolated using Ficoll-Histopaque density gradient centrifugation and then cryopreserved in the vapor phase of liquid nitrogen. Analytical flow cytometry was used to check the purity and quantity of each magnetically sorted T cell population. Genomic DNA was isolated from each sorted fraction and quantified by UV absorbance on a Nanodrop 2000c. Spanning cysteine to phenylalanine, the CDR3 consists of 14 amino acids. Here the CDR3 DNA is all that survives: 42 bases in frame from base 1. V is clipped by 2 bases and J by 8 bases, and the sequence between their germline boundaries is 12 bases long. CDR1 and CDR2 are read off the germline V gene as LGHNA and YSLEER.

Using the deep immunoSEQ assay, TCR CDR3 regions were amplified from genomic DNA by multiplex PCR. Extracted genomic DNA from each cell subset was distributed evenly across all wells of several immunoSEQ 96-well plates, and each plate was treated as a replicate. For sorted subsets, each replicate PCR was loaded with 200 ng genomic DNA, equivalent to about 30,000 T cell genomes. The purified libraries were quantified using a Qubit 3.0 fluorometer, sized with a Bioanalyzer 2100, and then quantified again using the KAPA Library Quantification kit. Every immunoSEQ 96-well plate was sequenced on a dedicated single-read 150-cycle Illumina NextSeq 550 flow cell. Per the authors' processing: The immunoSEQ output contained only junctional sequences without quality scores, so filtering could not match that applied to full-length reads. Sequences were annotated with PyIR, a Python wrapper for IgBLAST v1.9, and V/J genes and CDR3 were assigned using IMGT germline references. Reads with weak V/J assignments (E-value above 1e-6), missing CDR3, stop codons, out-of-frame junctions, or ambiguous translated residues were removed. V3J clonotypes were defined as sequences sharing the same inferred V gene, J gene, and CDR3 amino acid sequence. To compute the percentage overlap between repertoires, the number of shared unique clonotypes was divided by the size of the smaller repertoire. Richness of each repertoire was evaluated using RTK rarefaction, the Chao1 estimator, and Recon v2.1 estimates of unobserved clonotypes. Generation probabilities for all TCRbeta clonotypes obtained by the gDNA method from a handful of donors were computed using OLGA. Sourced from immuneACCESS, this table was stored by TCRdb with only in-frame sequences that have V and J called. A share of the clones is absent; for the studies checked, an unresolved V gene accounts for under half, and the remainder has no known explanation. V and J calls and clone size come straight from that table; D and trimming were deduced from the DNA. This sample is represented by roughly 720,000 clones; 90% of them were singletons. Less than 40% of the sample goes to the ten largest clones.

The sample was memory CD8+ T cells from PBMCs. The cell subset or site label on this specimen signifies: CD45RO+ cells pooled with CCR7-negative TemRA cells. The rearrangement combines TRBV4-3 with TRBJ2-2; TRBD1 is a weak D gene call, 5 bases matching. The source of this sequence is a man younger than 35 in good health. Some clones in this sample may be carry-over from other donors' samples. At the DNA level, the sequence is TGCGCCAGCAGCCAACCAGGGCCCATGGGGGAGCTGTTTTTT. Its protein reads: CASSQPGPMGELFF.